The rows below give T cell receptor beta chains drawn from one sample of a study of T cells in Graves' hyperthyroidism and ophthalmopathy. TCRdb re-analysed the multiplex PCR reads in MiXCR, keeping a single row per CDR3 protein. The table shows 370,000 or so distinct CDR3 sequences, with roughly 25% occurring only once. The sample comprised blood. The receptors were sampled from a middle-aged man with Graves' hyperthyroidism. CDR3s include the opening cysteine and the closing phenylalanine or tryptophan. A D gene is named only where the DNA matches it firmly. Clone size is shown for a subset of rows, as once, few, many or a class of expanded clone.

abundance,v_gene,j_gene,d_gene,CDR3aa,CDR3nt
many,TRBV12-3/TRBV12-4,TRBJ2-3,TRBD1,CASSPIDRAGRDTQYF,TGTGCCAGCAGCCCGATCGACAGGGCAGGCCGGGATACGCAGTATTTT
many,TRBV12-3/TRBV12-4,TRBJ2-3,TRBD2,CATGSGIADTQYF,TGTGCCACGGGTAGCGGGATTGCGGATACGCAGTATTTT
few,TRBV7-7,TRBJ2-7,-,CASSLADTGEQYF,TGTGCCAGCAGCTTAGCAGACACGGGGGAGCAGTACTTC
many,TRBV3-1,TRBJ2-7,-,CASSQWDTLEEQYF,TGTGCCAGCAGCCAATGGGACACCTTAGAGGAGCAGTACTTC
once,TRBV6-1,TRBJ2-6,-,CASSDGESGANVLTF,TGTGCCAGCAGTGACGGGGAGTCTGGGGCCAACGTCCTGACTTTC
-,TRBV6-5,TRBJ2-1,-,CASSYGRGGISSYNEQFF,TGTGCCAGCAGTTATGGTAGGGGCGGGATTAGCTCCTACAATGAGCAGTTCTTC
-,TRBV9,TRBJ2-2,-,CASSQSGGTGELFF,TGTGCCAGCAGTCAATCCGGAGGAACCGGGGAGCTGTTTTTT
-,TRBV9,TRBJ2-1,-,CASSVGVSSYNEQFF,TGTGCCAGCAGCGTAGGGGTAAGCTCCTACAATGAGCAGTTCTTC
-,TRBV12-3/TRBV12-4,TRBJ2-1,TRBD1,CASSQDRAREQFF,TGTGCCAGCAGCCAGGACAGGGCTAGGGAGCAGTTCTTC
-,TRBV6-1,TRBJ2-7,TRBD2,CASSEALLTSGSVEQYF,TGTGCCAGCAGTGAAGCCCTTCTGACTAGCGGGAGTGTCGAGCAGTACTTC
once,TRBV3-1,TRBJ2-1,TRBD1,CASRRRGGLNDNEQFF,TGTGCCAGCAGGCGAAGAGGGGGCCTTAATGACAATGAGCAGTTCTTC
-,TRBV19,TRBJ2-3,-,CASRIADTQYF,TGTGCCAGTAGGATCGCAGATACGCAGTATTTT
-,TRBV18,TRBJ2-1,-,CASSPVGDSYNEQFF,TGTGCCAGCTCACCAGTGGGAGACTCCTACAATGAGCAGTTCTTC
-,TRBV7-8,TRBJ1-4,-,CASSPHDRFTNEKLFF,TGTGCCAGCAGCCCACATGACCGATTCACGAATGAAAAACTGTTTTTT
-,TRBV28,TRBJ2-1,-,CATAPRGAHNEQFF,TGTGCCACCGCGCCCCGCGGTGCCCACAATGAGCAGTTCTTC
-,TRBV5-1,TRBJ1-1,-,CAISLEGALTEAFF,TGCGCCATCAGCTTGGAAGGGGCTCTCACTGAAGCTTTCTTT
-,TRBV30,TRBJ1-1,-,CAWSVLENTEAFF,TGTGCCTGGAGTGTGTTGGAGAACACTGAAGCTTTCTTT
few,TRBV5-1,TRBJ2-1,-,CASSLVRVDNEQFF,TGCGCCAGCAGCTTGGTTCGAGTTGACAATGAGCAGTTCTTC
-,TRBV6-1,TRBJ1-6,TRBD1,CASSEVLWDRVHF,TGTGCCAGCAGTGAAGTTCTGTGGGACAGGGTCCACTTT
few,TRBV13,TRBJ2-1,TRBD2,CASSSGLGSVGNEQFF,TGTGCCAGCAGCTCCGGACTAGGGTCCGTCGGCAATGAGCAGTTCTTC
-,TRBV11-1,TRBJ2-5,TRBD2,CASSPKTSGSGETQYF,TGCGCCAGCAGCCCTAAGACTAGCGGGAGTGGGGAGACCCAGTACTTC
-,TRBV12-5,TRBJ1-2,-,CASGLVGGYGYTF,TGTGCTAGTGGTTTGGTAGGTGGCTATGGCTACACCTTC
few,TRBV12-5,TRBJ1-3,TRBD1,CASGRGTGGNTIYF,TGTGCTAGTGGTCGTGGGACAGGAGGAAACACCATATATTTT